This T cell receptor (beta chain) was sequenced during a study of cytomegalovirus exposure and HLA in healthy donors. The PCR had 60 Vbeta and 13 Jbeta primers. TCRdb's copy holds only in-frame clones and misses some; the assay was immunoSEQ multiplex PCR. The sample has 50,000 or so clones; under 75% are singletons. On this clone: What it binds is unknown.

The V end was cut by 1 base, the J end by 0 bases, with 10 bases between. Looked up from germline, CDR1 is SGHAT and CDR2 is FQNNGV. CDR3 size: 15 residues. General study results and limits: The presence/absence work took it that sequencing depth was about the same across donors.

The chain links TRBV11-2 to TRBJ2-7, with a tentative D call TRBD2 (6 bases). The clonotype originates from a man aged 30 to 45 in good health and CMV-seronegative. Input material: PBMCs. This CDR3 is CASSLVREPSYEQYF. The DNA of the CDR3 is TGTGCCAGCAGCTTAGTCCGGGAGCCCTCCTACGAGCAGTACTTC.